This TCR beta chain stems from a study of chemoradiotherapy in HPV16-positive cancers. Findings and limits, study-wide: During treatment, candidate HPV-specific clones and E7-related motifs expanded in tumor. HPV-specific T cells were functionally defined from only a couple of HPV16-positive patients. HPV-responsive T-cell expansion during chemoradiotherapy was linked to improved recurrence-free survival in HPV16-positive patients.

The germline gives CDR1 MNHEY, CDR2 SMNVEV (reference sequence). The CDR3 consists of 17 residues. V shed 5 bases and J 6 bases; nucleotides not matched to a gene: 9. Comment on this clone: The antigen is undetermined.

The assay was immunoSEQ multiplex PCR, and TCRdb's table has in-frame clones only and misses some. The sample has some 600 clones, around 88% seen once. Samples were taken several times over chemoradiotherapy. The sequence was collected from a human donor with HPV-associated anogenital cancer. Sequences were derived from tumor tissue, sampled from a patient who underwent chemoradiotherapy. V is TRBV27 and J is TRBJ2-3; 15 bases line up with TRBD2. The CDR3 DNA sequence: TGTGCCAGCAGTCTCCGCGGACTAGCGGGGGGGCAGGATACGCAGTATTTT. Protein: CASSLRGLAGGQDTQYF.